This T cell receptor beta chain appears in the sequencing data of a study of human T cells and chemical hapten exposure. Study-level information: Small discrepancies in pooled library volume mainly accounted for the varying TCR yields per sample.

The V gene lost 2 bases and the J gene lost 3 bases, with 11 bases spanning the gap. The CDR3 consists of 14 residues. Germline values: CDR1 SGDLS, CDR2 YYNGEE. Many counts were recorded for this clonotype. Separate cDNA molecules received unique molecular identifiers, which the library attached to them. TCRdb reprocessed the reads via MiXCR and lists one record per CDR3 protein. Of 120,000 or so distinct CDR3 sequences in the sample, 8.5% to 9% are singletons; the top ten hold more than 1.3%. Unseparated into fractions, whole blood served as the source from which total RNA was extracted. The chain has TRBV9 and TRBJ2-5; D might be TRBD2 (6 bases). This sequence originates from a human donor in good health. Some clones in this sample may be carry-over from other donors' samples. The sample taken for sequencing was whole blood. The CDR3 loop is CASSVTGGEETQYF. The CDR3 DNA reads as TGTGCCAGCAGCGTTACAGGAGGGGAAGAGACCCAGTACTTC. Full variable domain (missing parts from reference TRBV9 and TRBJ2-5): DSGVTQTPKHLITATGQRVTLRCSPRSGDLSVYWYQQSLDQGLQFLIQYYNGEERAKGNILERFSAQQFPDLHSELNLSSLELGDSALYFCASSVTGGEETQYFGPGTRLLVL.